This TCR beta chain was found in a study of blood T cell repertoires in COVID-19. Study-level background: Material from acute and convalescent COVID-19 was sourced from the United States, Italy and Spain.

Enrolled through a virtual design, the participants were between about 18 and 100 years of age and came from 24 US areas. Only in-frame clones appear in the TCRdb table, and some are missing; sequencing was by immunoSEQ multiplex PCR. The repertoire consists of 250,000 to 350,000 clones, with about nine tenths occurring once and the leading ten covering 2.5% to 3%. Sequencing input: PBMCs or T cells enriched from blood (not recorded which). The sequence was collected from a woman aged 50 to 60 who had recovered from COVID-19.

CDR3 nucleotide sequence: TGTGCCTGGAGTGACCTGACAGGGAATCAGCCCCAGCATTTT. Translated: CAWSDLTGNQPQHF. The chain couples TRBV30 to TRBJ1-5; 7 nucleotides line up with TRBD1. The CDR3 has 14 residues. CDR1 is GTSNPN, CDR2 SVGIG, per germline (reference sequence). Losses at the gene ends were 1 base for V and 4 bases for J; bases not matched to a gene: 4.